This is a list of T cell receptor beta chains from one sample in a study of human T cells and chemical hapten exposure. TCRdb used MiXCR to reprocess the RACE reads, holding one entry per CDR3 protein. Among some 400,000 distinct CDR3 sequences listed, approximately 5.1% were seen once. The sequencing used whole blood, collected in connection with sensitization to the hapten diphenylcyclopropenone (DPC). These receptors came from a woman between 50 and 59 years old with alopecia areata. Some clones in this sample may be carry-over from other donors' samples. The CDR3 runs from the conserved cysteine through the conserved F or W. D genes are given only for firm matches. Where a row states a size, it is once, few, many or the class of an expanded clone; other rows omit it.

j_call,v_call,clone_size,d_call,cdr3_aa,cdr3_nt
TRBJ1-5,TRBV5-6,.,.,CASSLVAGPQHF,TGTGCCAGCAGCTTGGTCGCTGGTCCCCAGCATTTT
TRBJ1-1,TRBV5-1,many,.,CASSLGLRGAVNTEAFF,TGCGCCAGCAGCTTGGGACTCCGGGGCGCAGTGAACACTGAAGCTTTCTTT
TRBJ1-1,TRBV6-1,.,.,CASTLRQNTEAFF,TGTGCCAGCACCCTGAGACAGAACACTGAAGCTTTCTTT
TRBJ2-3,TRBV7-2,few,.,CASSYPGDSTDTQYF,TGTGCCAGCAGCTACCCCGGCGACAGCACAGATACGCAGTATTTT
TRBJ2-1,TRBV5-1,many,TRBD1,CASRRDSSYNEQFF,TGCGCCAGCAGACGGGACAGCTCCTACAATGAGCAGTTCTTC
TRBJ2-7,TRBV12-3/TRBV12-4,many,.,CASSSLWDGGREQYF,TGTGCCAGCAGTTCCCTCTGGGACGGCGGCCGCGAGCAGTACTTC
TRBJ1-1,TRBV20-1,few,.,CSARGLSVEAFF,TGCAGTGCTAGAGGCCTATCGGTAGAAGCTTTCTTT
TRBJ2-5,TRBV27,.,TRBD2,CASSLRGGRTQYF,TGTGCCAGCAGTTTACGGGGGGGGCGGACCCAGTACTTC
TRBJ1-2,TRBV2,many,.,CASSAVRANYGYTF,TGTGCCAGCAGTGCCGTCAGGGCCAACTATGGCTACACCTTC
TRBJ2-3,TRBV12-3/TRBV12-4,many,.,CASSLVLANTDTQYF,TGTGCCAGCAGTTTAGTTCTAGCGAACACAGATACGCAGTATTTT
TRBJ2-7,TRBV20-1,many,TRBD2,CSARPSGRALGQYF,TGCAGTGCTAGGCCGAGCGGGAGGGCCCTGGGACAGTACTTC
TRBJ2-1,TRBV12-5,many,.,CASGSTGLEFF,TGTGCTAGTGGTTCGACAGGCTTGGAGTTCTTC
TRBJ1-4,TRBV29-1,many,.,CSVGGSGNEKLFF,TGCAGCGTTGGGGGTTCTGGTAATGAAAAACTGTTTTTT
TRBJ2-2,TRBV29-1,few,.,CSAHDSPYTGELFF,TGCAGCGCCCACGACAGTCCTTACACCGGGGAGCTGTTTTTT
TRBJ1-5,TRBV10-3,many,.,CAISDRDPQNSNQPQHF,TGTGCCATCAGTGATCGGGATCCTCAGAATAGCAATCAGCCCCAGCATTTT
TRBJ2-3,TRBV6-1,few,TRBD2,CASSEMAGGGIDTQYF,TGTGCCAGCAGTGAAATGGCGGGGGGCGGGATTGATACGCAGTATTTT
TRBJ2-3,TRBV7-6,many,TRBD2,CASSPTSDLTDTQYF,TGTGCCAGCAGCCCGACTAGCGATCTCACAGATACGCAGTATTTT
TRBJ2-1,TRBV27,.,.,CASSPSLAQSYNEQFF,TGTGCCAGCAGTCCTTCCCTAGCGCAAAGCTACAATGAGCAGTTCTTC
TRBJ2-2,TRBV10-3,many,.,CAISSGSGELFF,TGTGCCATCAGCTCAGGGTCCGGGGAGCTGTTTTTT
TRBJ2-5,TRBV7-4,many,TRBD1,CASSSAGTVQETQYF,TGTGCCAGCAGCTCCGCCGGGACAGTACAAGAGACCCAGTACTTC
TRBJ2-1,TRBV12-3/TRBV12-4,few,TRBD2,CASSPGAGLANEQFF,TGTGCCAGCAGTCCCGGGGCGGGACTAGCAAATGAGCAGTTCTTC
TRBJ2-1,TRBV11-2,few,.,CASSLSPGMNNEQFF,TGTGCCAGCAGCTTAAGTCCAGGGATGAACAATGAGCAGTTCTTC
TRBJ2-3,TRBV14,many,.,CASSQDRLVGTDTQYF,TGTGCCAGCAGCCAAGATCGCCTAGTGGGCACAGATACGCAGTATTTT
TRBJ2-1,TRBV12-3/TRBV12-4,few,TRBD2,CASSSSGGAGNEQFF,TGTGCCAGCAGTTCTAGCGGGGGGGCCGGGAATGAGCAGTTCTTC
TRBJ2-1,TRBV9,few,.,CASSARDYNEQFF,TGTGCCAGCAGCGCGAGGGACTACAATGAGCAGTTCTTC
TRBJ2-2,TRBV3-1,many,.,CASSPPAGELFF,TGTGCCAGCAGCCCTCCCGCCGGGGAGCTGTTTTTC
TRBJ2-7,TRBV4-3,many,.,CASSQGVGLYEQYF,TGCGCCAGCAGCCAGGGTGTAGGCCTCTACGAGCAGTACTTC
TRBJ2-1,TRBV12-3/TRBV12-4,many,.,CASSFGVGEQFF,TGTGCCAGCAGTTTCGGCGTCGGTGAGCAGTTCTTC
TRBJ2-1,TRBV2,.,.,CASRGGLTALKAF,TGTGCCAGCAGAGGGGGACTCACGGCACTTAAAGCCTTC
TRBJ2-1,TRBV20-1,few,TRBD1,CSAPGTAFDEQFF,TGCAGTGCCCCCGGGACAGCCTTCGATGAGCAGTTCTTC
TRBJ1-5,TRBV5-5,few,TRBD1,CASSSLSGDQGVAGVF,TGTGCCAGCAGCTCCCTGTCCGGGGACCAGGGGGTAGCTGGAGTTTTT
TRBJ2-7,TRBV2,many,.,CASSESAYEQYF,TGTGCCAGCAGTGAATCAGCCTACGAGCAGTACTTC
TRBJ1-5,TRBV7-8,many,.,CASSLERRNQPQHF,TGTGCCAGCAGCTTAGAACGGCGCAATCAGCCCCAGCATTTT
TRBJ2-7,TRBV18,many,.,CASSPEFYEQYF,TGTGCCAGCTCACCAGAGTTCTACGAGCAGTACTTC
TRBJ2-5,TRBV5-1,many,TRBD1,CASSLDRTGMETQYF,TGCGCCAGCAGCTTGGACAGGACAGGGATGGAGACCCAGTACTTC
TRBJ1-1,TRBV4-2,many,.,CASSPREGGTEAFF,TGTGCCAGCAGCCCCCGAGAAGGAGGCACTGAAGCTTTCTTT
TRBJ2-1,TRBV13,.,TRBD2,CASSYGLARDNEQFF,TGTGCCAGCAGCTACGGACTAGCGCGGGACAATGAGCAGTTCTTC
TRBJ2-1,TRBV29-1,many,TRBD2,CSGGGESYNEQFF,TGCAGCGGGGGAGGGGAATCCTACAATGAGCAGTTCTTC
TRBJ1-5,TRBV27,many,.,CASSFGLGNQPQHF,TGTGCCAGCAGTTTCGGACTTGGCAATCAGCCCCAGCATTTT
TRBJ2-7,TRBV6-6,many,TRBD2,CASSLAGEAYEQYF,TGTGCCAGCAGTCTAGCGGGAGAGGCCTACGAGCAGTACTTC
TRBJ1-6,TRBV13,many,TRBD1,CASSLASGDRGPSIHF,TGTGCCAGCAGCTTAGCATCAGGGGACAGGGGTCCCTCGATCCACTTT